This TCR beta chain came from a study of regulatory T cells in long-lasting Graves disease (dated by TCRdb to the early 2020s). Describing the broader study: Patients with newly diagnosed Graves' disease had been on antithyroid drugs for under 3 months. Patients with persistent Graves' disease were compared with patients with newly diagnosed Graves' disease using TCR sequencing and RNA sequencing of peripheral blood. The study took place in China and was registered as a clinical trial. A total of roughly 33 samples underwent TCR sequencing: some 13 from persistent and about 20 from newly diagnosed Graves' disease patients. On the study overall, not on this receptor specifically: Persistent disease showed preferential use of TRBV28, TRBJ1-2 and TRBJ2-5, whereas newly diagnosed disease favored TRBV20-1 and TRBJ2-1. Compared with newly diagnosed patients, persistent Graves' disease patients had lower TCR Shannon entropy and fewer highly expanded clones, which suggests clonal expansion. The authors noted that the small sample size was a limitation that may lower accuracy. Patients with persistent disease shared more public clonotypes (around 2,500) than newly diagnosed patients did (nearly 1,000). Because the primary lesion, thyroid tissue, could not be accessed, the study looked at peripheral blood alone. Only the TCR beta chain was sequenced and analyzed.

In light of the paper, this sample's time point label describes: newly diagnosed GD, antithyroid drugs for less than 3 months. RNA was extracted from PBMCs in TRIzol for both TCR sequencing and RNA sequencing. The diagnosis of Graves' disease was made according to American Thyroid Association guidelines. Patients for the study were recruited at an endocrinology department in Xi'an, China. Each patient gave roughly 10 milliliters of peripheral blood, collected in an EDTA anticoagulant tube. Ficoll Paque Plus density gradient separation was used to isolate PBMCs, and no additional T cell sorting was done. An Agilent 2100 Bioanalyzer and agarose gel were used to assess RNA quality, and a NanoDrop 2000 was used to measure RNA concentration. Trimming removed 4 bases from V and 1 base from J, leaving 13 bases between the germline ends. Ends included, the CDR3 has 15 residues. The sequence is cut down to CDR3 DNA, 45 bases in frame from base 1. Sequences SGHNT (CDR1) and YENEEA (CDR2) are obtained from the germline V gene.

Library preparation was by multiplex PCR. The sequencer listed for this sample is Illumina HiSeq 4000. TCR beta libraries were built with iRepertoire HTBI primers and Arm-PCR amplification of CDR3 regions. PCR products were gel purified before sequencing. The source study handled its data this way. A total of some 60 TRBV and approximately 13 TRBJ segments were identified across samples and were used for gene usage analysis of CDR3 amino acid clonotypes. COPE and FqMerger were used to merge the filtered high-quality paired reads into contigs. BLAST was used to align contigs to the IMGT TRBV, TRBD and TRBJ reference genes, and CDR3 was defined following IMGT. Highly expanded clones were defined as clonotypes with a frequency above 0.1%. Repertoire diversity was measured by Shannon entropy, and V-J evenness by the Gini coefficient. Clonotypes shared by more than one individual were considered public. TCRdb itself trimmed the public reads at Q25 with fastp, ran MiXCR and retained productive beta chains. When rows share a CDR3 protein, they turn into one entry using the most common DNA and genes. The authors' filters were not applied to this entry. The sample includes roughly 500,000 distinct CDR3 sequences, with about 12% observed a single time. The biggest ten clones account for 8.9% of the sample.

In regard to this clonotype: Its antigen is not yet known. Likely a read error: the CDR3 ends without its conserved phenylalanine or tryptophan.

The same specimen was also included in a second study, on T cells in Graves' hyperthyroidism and ophthalmopathy. Per that second paper: A patient counted as having stable Graves' hyperthyroidism if no progression to ophthalmopathy occurred over 18 months of follow-up. Hyperthyroidism patients were aged 18 to 65 years and newly diagnosed, with disease duration of less than 2 months. Patients with uncontrolled infections, other autoimmune diseases, pregnancy or lactation were excluded. Diagnoses were established on the basis of clinical symptoms, serum thyroxine and TRAb, thyroid ultrasound, and orbital computed tomography. A first-round RT-PCR of the TCR CDR3 used the HTBI primer set with the Qiagen OneStep RT-PCR kit. Most expanded thyroid clonotypes (frequency above 0.001) were also detected in blood, a finding suggesting that blood repertoires may reflect thyroid immune responses. A 13 V-J signature model separated ophthalmopathy from stable hyperthyroidism, with around 91% sensitivity and 81.08% specificity in cross-validation and 80%/75% in testing. In validation, the model predicted progression to ophthalmopathy a median of approximately 6.6 months before onset, with over 55% sensitivity and 72.22% specificity. To identify distinguishing TCR V-J signatures, a discovery cohort of 90 to 100 patients was used, comprising 43 with Graves' ophthalmopathy and some 60 with stable Graves' hyperthyroidism. Prospective prediction of ophthalmopathy was tested in an independent validation cohort consisting of some 18 hyperthyroidism patients and some 17 patients who later progressed to ophthalmopathy. The roughly 94 discovery patients were randomly split 7:3 into training and test sets. Thyroid tissue and blood T-cell repertoires from more than 5 Graves' hyperthyroidism patients were also compared in the study. After sampling, hyperthyroidism patients received methimazole starting at 30 mg daily, and ophthalmopathy patients received high-dose intravenous methylprednisolone. The libraries were constructed in a second round of multiplex PCR and then size-selected and purified. Paired-end sequencing of the libraries was performed with 100 bp reads on an Illumina HiSeq2000. SOAPnuke was used to process the raw data, removing reads that contained adapters or uncalled bases, had a mean Phred below 15, or lacked an exact match to the constant primer or identifier. COPE v1.2.5 was used to merge high-quality paired reads, and clonotypes were defined as unique nucleotide sequences. MiTCR v1.1 was used to align the clonotypes against IMGT TRBV, TRBD and TRBJ reference segments. Only V-J combinations with frequency above 0.0001, covering 98% to 99.2% of repertoires, were analysed. The TCS score was defined as F50 (clonal expansion) divided by E x V (chaos), with BLOSUM62-based TCRdist calculated between CDR3 peptides within each V-J. Welch's t-statistics and random forest reduced 500 to 650 V-J features to 10 to 15, which were used in a naive Bayes classifier (R e1071). No statistical method was used to set the sample size in advance, and investigators knew the group allocation. The paper reports TCR Vbeta CDR3 sequencing of approximately 140 peripheral blood samples: some 44 ophthalmopathy, over 70 hyperthyroidism and around 17 progressor patients.

The sample here was peripheral blood mononuclear cells (PBMCs), taken at new diagnosis, from a patient treated with antithyroid drugs. This sequence originates from a woman aged 25 to 39 with Graves disease. Donor details come from another sample of the same person, matched by shared clones. The rearrangement joined TRBV11-3 to TRBJ1-1; confidence is insufficient to name the D gene. This receptor has the CDR3 CASSYTPLGNTEAFL. The DNA reads as follows: TGTGCCAGCAGCTATACCCCGCTGGGGAACACTGAAGCTTTCCTT.